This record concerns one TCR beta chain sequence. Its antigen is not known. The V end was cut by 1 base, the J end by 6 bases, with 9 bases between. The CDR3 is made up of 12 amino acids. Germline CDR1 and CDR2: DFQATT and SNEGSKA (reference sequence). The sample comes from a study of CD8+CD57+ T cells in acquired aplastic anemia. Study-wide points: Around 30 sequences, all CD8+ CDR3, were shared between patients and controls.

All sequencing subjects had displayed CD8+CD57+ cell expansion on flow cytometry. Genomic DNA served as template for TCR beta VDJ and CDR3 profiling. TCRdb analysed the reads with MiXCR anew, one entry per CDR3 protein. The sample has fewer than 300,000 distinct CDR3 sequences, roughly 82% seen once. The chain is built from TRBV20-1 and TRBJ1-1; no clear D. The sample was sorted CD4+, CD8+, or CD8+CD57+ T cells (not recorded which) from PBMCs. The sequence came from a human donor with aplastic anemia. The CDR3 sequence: CSARGLPPEAFF. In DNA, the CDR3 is TGCAGTGCTAGAGGCCTGCCCCCTGAAGCTTTCTTT.